The source of this T cell receptor beta chain is a study of blood T cells in healthy people across ages. Findings of the study overall: The donors' CMV status was not determined, possibly confounding changes in expanded clonotypes.

There are a few counts of this clonotype. Its antigen is not known. A read error may account for a junction end that differs from germline. There are 15 residues in the CDR3. Germline V CDR1 and CDR2: SGHTA, FQGTGA. The second PCR ran roughly 6 to 11 cycles with a sample-barcoded 5' primer and J-beta primers. Carrying 12 random nucleotides, a template-switch adaptor labeled each individual cDNA molecule. TCRdb analysed the 5' RACE reads with MiXCR anew, one entry per CDR3 protein. The table records around 700,000 distinct CDR3 sequences, around 25% of them present only once. The same data also contributed to another study, on T cells of mothers and their children. This second study says: Compared with unrelated pairs, related mother-child pairs had slightly higher, non-significant overlap.

Material: blood. The chain has TRBV7-3 and TRBJ2-6, with D possibly matching TRBD2 (5 bases). The origin of this receptor is a boy aged 5 to 17 in good health. The CDR3 spells CAGSPGSGGANVLTF. CDR3 in DNA: TGTGCCGGCAGCCCGGGATCGGGAGGGGCCAACGTCCTGACTTTC.